The 10 T cell receptor beta chains below come from one sample, sequenced in a study of T cell responses to AZD1222 COVID-19 vaccine. Assay: immunoSEQ multiplex PCR; the TCRdb copy retains only in-frame clones and omits some. The repertoire holds some 120,000 clones, with 90% as singletons. The sequenced sample was peripheral blood, obtained on day 0 of MenACWY control vaccination. All receptors come from an adult in good health.

This chain connects TRBV18 to TRBJ1-6; D uncertain. This CDR3 is 14 amino acids long. The ends were cut back, 3 bases at V and 4 bases at J, with 7 bases in the middle. The germline V gene has CDR1 KGHSH and CDR2 LQKENI. The DNA of the CDR3 is TGTGCCAGCTCACCTGACCGGTATAATTCACCCCTCCACTTT. Amino acid sequence: CASSPDRYNSPLHF. Full variable domain (missing parts from reference TRBV18 and TRBJ1-6): NAGVMQNPRHLVRRRGQEARLRCSPMKGHSHVYWYRQLPEEGLKFMVYLQKENIIDESGMPKERFSAEFPKEGPSILRIQQVVRGDSAAYFCASSPDRYNSPLHFGNGTRLTVT.

The J gene is TRBJ1-2, the V gene TRBV5-5; the D gene is possibly TRBD1 (5 bases). Germline CDR1 and CDR2: SGHKS and YYEKEE (reference sequence). Trimming took off 3 bases at V and 6 bases at J, with 18 bases between the two ends. This CDR3 comprises 15 residues. For the CDR3, the DNA is TGTGCCAGCAGCTGGGCGCCAGGGCCTGGTAATGGCTACACCTTC. This gives the protein CASSWAPGPGNGYTF.

The V call is TRBV11-3, the J call TRBJ2-3; 8 nucleotides agree with TRBD1. Per the germline V gene, CDR1 is SGHNT and CDR2 is YENEEA. With 5 bases clipped from V and 0 bases from J, the junction kept 7 bases outside the gene matches. The CDR3 length is 16 residues. The CDR3 region has the DNA TGTGCCAGCAGCAAAGAAGGACAGGGAAGCACAGATACGCAGTATTTT. The encoded protein is CASSKEGQGSTDTQYF.

This chain joins TRBV21-1 and TRBJ2-7; the table's D gene call, TRBD1, was not cross checked with the DNA. TRBV21-1 is a documented pseudogene. The CDR3 covers 17 residues. The CDR3 bases are TGTGCCAGCAGCAAAGGCCGGCGGGACAGGGCCCCCTACGAGCAGTACGTC. This translates into CASSKGRRDRAPYEQYV.

The chain employs TRBV6-5 and TRBJ2-5; the match to TRBD2 covers 7 bases. In germline, CDR1 is MNHEY, CDR2 SVGAGI. The CDR3 length is 16 residues. V lost 0 bases and J lost 7; bases outside the gene matches: 11. CDR3 DNA: TGTGCCAGCAGTTACTCTTGGGCTAGCGGAGCTGTGACCCAGTACTTC. Protein: CASSYSWASGAVTQYF.

The chain carries TRBV27 and TRBJ1-2; the match to TRBD1 covers 7 bases. CDR3 length: 14 amino acids. Germline loops: CDR1 MNHEY, CDR2 SMNVEV (reference sequence). The junction had 6 bases not matched to a gene; V was cut back by 5 bases and J by 3 bases. The DNA for the CDR3 is TGTGCCAGCAGTCCCAAGGGGGCCTACTATGGCTACACCTTC. Its translation: CASSPKGAYYGYTF.

This chain links TRBV11-2 with TRBJ2-7, with TRBD2 matching 12 bases. The germline CDR1 and CDR2 sequences are SGHAT and FQNNGV. V gave up 5 bases and J gave up 2 bases; unmatched junction bases: 4. The CDR3 totals 15 residues. The CDR3 reads CASSRLAGEAYEQYV. CDR3 in DNA: TGTGCCAGCAGCAGACTAGCGGGGGAAGCCTACGAGCAGTACGTC.

The chain is built from TRBV3-1 (or the pseudogene TRBV3-2) and TRBJ1-6; D unresolved. Germline CDR1 LGHDT, CDR2 YNNKEL (reference sequence). The CDR3 extends over 18 amino acids. V was cut by 5 bases and J by 7 bases, with 24 bases left in between. The DNA for the CDR3 is TGTGCCAGCAGCGAAGGTAGTACGCTGGAGATTTACAATTCACCCCTCCACTTT. Protein product: CASSEGSTLEIYNSPLHF.

This chain uses TRBV6-5 with TRBJ1-6; D not certain. The length of the CDR3 is 13 residues. V was clipped by 6 bases and J by 10 bases, with 13 bases between them. Germline CDR1 and CDR2: MNHEY and SVGAGI. CDR3 residues: CASRLTLGSPLHF. CDR3 DNA sequence: TGTGCCAGCAGATTGACGTTGGGCTCACCCCTCCACTTT.

The V call is TRBV30, the J call TRBJ2-5; TRBD2 is a possible D gene (7 bases). The CDR3 has 13 amino acids. Germline CDR1 is GTSNPN and CDR2 is SVGIG (reference sequence). V was clipped by 0 bases and J by 5 bases, with 10 bases between them. The CDR3 DNA sequence: TGTGCCTGGAGTGTAGGCGGGGGCGAGACCCAGTACTTC. This gives the protein CAWSVGGGETQYF.